A selection of T cell receptor beta chains follows, all from one sample in a study of regulatory T cells in long-lasting Graves disease. TCRdb recomputed calls from the multiplex PCR reads with MiXCR, one row per CDR3 protein. The sample has under 500,000 distinct CDR3 sequences, around 21% seen once. Material: peripheral blood mononuclear cells (PBMCs), obtained when the disease was refractory, from a patient treated with antithyroid drugs. Receptors were obtained from a female donor with Graves disease. Each CDR3 is given with its conserved first and last residue. A D gene is named only where the DNA matches it firmly. The size of a clone is reported for some rows only, either as once, few or many, or as a class for expanded clones.

d_call,j_call,clone_size,v_call,cdr3_aa,cdr3_nt
TRBD1,TRBJ1-3,-,TRBV20-1,CSARAGTGDGNTIYF,TGCAGTGCTAGAGCCGGGACAGGGGACGGAAACACCATATATTTT
-,TRBJ1-6,few,TRBV25-1,CASSGTQGRGIYSPLHF,TGTGCCAGCAGTGGAACCCAGGGTCGGGGGATATATTCACCCCTCCACTTT
-,TRBJ2-5,-,TRBV6-2/TRBV6-3,CASSFNSWAKETQYF,TGTGCCAGCAGCTTCAACAGCTGGGCGAAAGAGACCCAGTACTTC
TRBD1,TRBJ1-2,many,TRBV6-5,CASSYSRDRGYGYTF,TGTGCCAGCAGTTATTCCCGGGACAGGGGCTATGGCTACACCTTC
-,TRBJ1-2,-,TRBV19,CASSARNGGYTF,TGTGCCAGTAGTGCGAGGAATGGAGGCTACACCTTC
TRBD1,TRBJ2-7,few,TRBV15,CATSRGDRMSSYEQYF,TGTGCCACCAGCCGAGGGGACAGGATGAGCTCCTACGAGCAGTACTTC
-,TRBJ2-7,-,TRBV4-1,CASSQGDKTFKQYF,TGCGCCAGCAGCCAAGGGGACAAGACTTTTAAGCAGTACTTC
TRBD1,TRBJ1-4,many,TRBV12-3/TRBV12-4,CASRSRQGGDEKLFF,TGTGCCAGCAGATCTCGACAGGGGGGGGATGAAAAACTGTTTTTT
TRBD1,TRBJ2-7,-,TRBV6-1,CASSPGTGIDEQYF,TGTGCCAGCAGTCCCGGGACAGGTATCGACGAGCAGTACTTC
TRBD2,TRBJ2-3,-,TRBV11-2,CASSLGQREGTQYF,TGTGCCAGCAGCTTGGGTCAGAGGGAGGGTACGCAGTATTTT
-,TRBJ1-1,-,TRBV18,CASSPGTEDTEAFF,TGTGCCAGCTCCCCCGGGACGGAAGACACTGAAGCTTTCTTT
-,TRBJ2-7,-,TRBV5-6,CASSSGLNDYEQYF,TGTGCCAGCAGCTCCGGACTAAATGACTACGAGCAGTACTTC
-,TRBJ1-4,many,TRBV6-1,CASSDGELRLFF,TGTGCCAGCAGTGATGGAGAATTGCGACTGTTTTTT
-,TRBJ1-5,many,TRBV18,CASSPTENQPQHF,TGTGCCAGCTCGCCGACCGAGAATCAGCCCCAGCATTTT
-,TRBJ2-6,few,TRBV27,CASSPTTALGANVLTF,TGTGCCAGCAGTCCTACGACTGCCCTCGGGGCCAACGTCCTGACTTTC
TRBD1,TRBJ2-7,few,TRBV6-1,CASSAGTGGVEQYF,TGTGCCAGCAGCGCCGGGACAGGGGGCGTCGAGCAGTACTTC
TRBD2,TRBJ2-5,few,TRBV30,CAWSVQSTSGSGTQYF,TGTGCCTGGAGTGTCCAGTCAACTAGCGGGAGTGGGACCCAGTACTTC
TRBD2,TRBJ2-4,once,TRBV12-3/TRBV12-4,CASSDREGRVAKNIQYF,TGTGCCAGCAGCGACCGGGAGGGCCGGGTAGCCAAAAACATTCAGTACTTC
TRBD1,TRBJ1-2,many,TRBV10-1,CASTKTGGADYGYTF,TGCGCCAGCACAAAGACAGGGGGCGCCGACTATGGCTACACCTTC
TRBD2,TRBJ2-1,few,TRBV6-1,CASSPSGMIDEQFF,TGTGCCAGCAGCCCTAGCGGGATGATCGATGAGCAGTTCTTC
-,TRBJ2-1,-,TRBV12-3/TRBV12-4,CASSPPGDPLNEQFF,TGTGCCAGCAGTCCCCCCGGAGATCCCCTCAATGAGCAGTTCTTC
TRBD1,TRBJ1-2,-,TRBV28,CASSSGQGLFYGYTF,TGTGCCAGCAGTTCCGGACAGGGTTTATTCTATGGCTACACCTTC
-,TRBJ1-2,many,TRBV5-1,CASSFGVPSNYGYTF,TGCGCCAGCAGCTTCGGTGTCCCTTCTAACTATGGCTACACCTTC
-,TRBJ1-4,few,TRBV9,CASSAGEKTTNEKLFF,TGTGCCAGCAGCGCAGGAGAAAAAACGACTAATGAAAAACTGTTTTTT
TRBD1,TRBJ1-1,-,TRBV7-3,CASSLTPGGASTEAFF,TGTGCCAGCAGCTTAACACCAGGGGGCGCATCCACTGAAGCTTTCTTT
-,TRBJ1-3,-,TRBV7-2,CASSVGRTSGNTIYF,TGTGCCAGCAGCGTAGGACGGACCTCTGGAAACACCATATATTTT
-,TRBJ1-2,many,TRBV27,CASSLSNRAANYGYTF,TGTGCCAGCAGTTTATCGAACCGGGCAGCTAACTATGGCTACACCTTC
TRBD2,TRBJ2-7,-,TRBV20-1,CSARHRLAGGPGKSYEQYF,TGCAGTGCTAGACACCGACTAGCGGGAGGGCCGGGGAAGTCCTACGAGCAGTACTTC
-,TRBJ2-4,-,TRBV27,CASRTIGTSHTLFF,TGTGCCAGCAGGACTATCGGGACTTCCCATACTCTGTTCTTC
-,TRBJ2-7,many,TRBV6-5,CASSYSVEQYF,TGTGCCAGCAGTTACTCGGTTGAGCAGTACTTC
-,TRBJ1-4,many,TRBV7-2,CASSLVGRVTNEKLFF,TGTGCCAGCAGCTTAGTAGGCAGGGTAACAAATGAAAAACTGTTTTTT
-,TRBJ2-7,many,TRBV10-3,CAIGRSDEQYF,TGTGCCATTGGACGGTCGGACGAGCAGTACTTC
TRBD2,TRBJ2-3,-,TRBV6-2/TRBV6-3,CASSYSTPAGADTQYF,TGTGCCAGCAGTTACAGTACTCCAGCGGGAGCAGATACGCAGTATTTT
-,TRBJ2-1,-,TRBV29-1,CSVGGVYNEQFF,TGCAGCGTTGGCGGTGTATACAATGAGCAGTTCTTC
-,TRBJ1-5,-,TRBV7-2,CASSLGGTNQPQHF,TGTGCCAGCAGCTTGGGAGGGACAAATCAGCCCCAGCATTTT
-,TRBJ2-5,many,TRBV28,CASSLNREIKSGETQYF,TGTGCCAGCAGCTTAAATCGGGAGATTAAGAGTGGCGAGACCCAGTACTTC
-,TRBJ1-1,many,TRBV6-5,CASSSTSYTNTEAFF,TGTGCCAGCAGTTCTACGTCCTACACGAACACTGAAGCTTTCTTT
-,TRBJ1-6,-,TRBV27,CASSLSESRNSPLHF,TGTGCCAGCAGTTTATCGGAGTCACGGAATTCACCCCTCCACTTT
-,TRBJ2-7,-,TRBV20-1,CSASNGNLYEQYF,TGCAGTGCTAGTAATGGTAATCTCTACGAGCAGTACTTC
TRBD2,TRBJ2-1,few,TRBV27,CASSLELLAPSNEQFF,TGTGCCAGCAGTTTAGAGCTACTAGCGCCTTCCAATGAGCAGTTCTTC
TRBD2,TRBJ2-5,few,TRBV30,CAWDDSGGAETQYF,TGTGCCTGGGACGATAGCGGGGGGGCAGAGACCCAGTACTTC
TRBD2,TRBJ2-1,-,TRBV30,CAWRDFSGGNEQFF,TGTGCCTGGAGGGACTTCAGCGGGGGCAATGAGCAGTTCTTC
-,TRBJ2-5,many,TRBV6-1,CASRWTVYTLRQETQYF,TGTGCCAGCAGGTGGACAGTTTACACCCTCCGCCAAGAGACCCAGTACTTC
-,TRBJ1-2,many,TRBV3-1,CASSRIRGRDGYTF,TGTGCCAGCAGCCGAATTCGGGGTAGAGATGGCTACACCTTC